This T cell receptor beta chain was recorded in a study of T cell responses to AZD1222 COVID-19 vaccine. Study findings and constraints: Vaccine-associated CD4 TCRs spanned spike, dominant at 160-218 and 743-854.

Trimming took off 5 bases at V and 7 bases at J, with 8 bases between the two ends. This CDR3 is built from 12 residues. Germline loops: CDR1 MNHEY, CDR2 SVGEGT. Profiled with immunoSEQ multiplex PCR; TCRdb holds only in-frame clones, not every one. The sample carries under 95,000 clones, about nine tenths recorded once. Note on this clone: The antigen remains unidentified.

V is TRBV6-2 or TRBV6-3 and J is TRBJ1-4, with no clear D. The sample consisted of peripheral blood, taken on day 0 of AZD1222 vaccination. The sequence was obtained from an adult in good health. This CDR3 reads CASSLRSEKLFF. CDR3 nucleotide sequence: TGTGCCAGCAGTCTACGGAGTGAAAAACTGTTTTTT.